This entry is about one T cell receptor (beta chain). This CDR3 region has 13 residues. With V trimmed by 1 base and J by 5 bases, 2 bases remained unmatched. CDR1 is SGHKS and CDR2 is YYEKEE in the germline V gene (reference sequence). The entry originates in a study of blood T cell repertoires in COVID-19. Assay: immunoSEQ multiplex PCR; the TCRdb copy retains only in-frame clones and omits some. This sample has more than 95,000 clones, with about 90% found just once. This sequence joins TRBV5-5 and TRBJ2-5; 7 positions match TRBD2. Sequenced material: peripheral blood. The clonotype originates from a man in his 70s who had recovered from COVID-19. The CDR3 reads CASSLFGRETQYF. The CDR3 DNA is TGTGCCAGCAGCTTGTTCGGGAGGGAGACCCAGTACTTC.